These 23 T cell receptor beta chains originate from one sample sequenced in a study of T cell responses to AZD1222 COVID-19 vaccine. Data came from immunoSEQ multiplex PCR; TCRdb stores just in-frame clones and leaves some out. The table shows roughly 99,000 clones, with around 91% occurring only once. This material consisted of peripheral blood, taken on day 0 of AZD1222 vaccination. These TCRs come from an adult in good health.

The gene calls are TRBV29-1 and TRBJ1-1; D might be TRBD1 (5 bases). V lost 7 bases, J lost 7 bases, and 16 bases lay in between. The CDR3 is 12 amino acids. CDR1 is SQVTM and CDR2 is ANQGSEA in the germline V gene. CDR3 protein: CSANSGTDEAFF. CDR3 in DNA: TGCAGCGCCAACTCGGGGACGGATGAAGCTTTCTTT.

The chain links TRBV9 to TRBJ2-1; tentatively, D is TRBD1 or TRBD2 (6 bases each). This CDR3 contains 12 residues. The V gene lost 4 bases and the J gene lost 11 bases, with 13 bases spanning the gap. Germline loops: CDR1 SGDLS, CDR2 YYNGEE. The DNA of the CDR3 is TGTGCCAGCAGCAATGAGGGGGGCAAGCAGTTCTTC. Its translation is CASSNEGGKQFF. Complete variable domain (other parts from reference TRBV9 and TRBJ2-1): DSGVTQTPKHLITATGQRVTLRCSPRSGDLSVYWYQQSLDQGLQFLIQYYNGEERAKGNILERFSAQQFPDLHSELNLSSLELGDSALYFCASSNEGGKQFFGPGTRLTVL.

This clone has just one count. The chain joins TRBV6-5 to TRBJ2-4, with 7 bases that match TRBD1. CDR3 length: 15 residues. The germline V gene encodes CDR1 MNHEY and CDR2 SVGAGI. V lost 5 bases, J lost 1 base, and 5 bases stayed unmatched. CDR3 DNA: TGTGCCAGCAGTCAGACAGGGACCGCCAAAAACATTCAGTACTTC. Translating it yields CASSQTGTAKNIQYF.

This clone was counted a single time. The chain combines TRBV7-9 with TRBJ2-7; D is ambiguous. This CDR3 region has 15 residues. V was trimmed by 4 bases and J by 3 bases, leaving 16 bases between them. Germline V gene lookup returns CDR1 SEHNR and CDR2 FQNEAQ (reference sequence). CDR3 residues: CASSSSLSSVYEQYF. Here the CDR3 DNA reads TGTGCCAGCAGCTCGAGTCTGAGTTCCGTCTACGAGCAGTACTTC.

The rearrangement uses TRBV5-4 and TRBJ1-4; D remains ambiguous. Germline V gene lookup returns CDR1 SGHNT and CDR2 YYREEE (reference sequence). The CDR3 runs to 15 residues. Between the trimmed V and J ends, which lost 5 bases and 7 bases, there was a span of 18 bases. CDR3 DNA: TGTGCCAGCAGTTACCGGGCGGGGAGTCTTGAAAAACTGTTTTTT. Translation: CASSYRAGSLEKLFF.

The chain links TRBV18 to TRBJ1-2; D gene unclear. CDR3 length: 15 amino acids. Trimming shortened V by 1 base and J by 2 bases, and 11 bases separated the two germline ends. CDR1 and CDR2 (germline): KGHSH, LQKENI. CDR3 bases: TGTGCCAGCTCACCACAGGGTGACCTGAACTATGGCTACACCTTC. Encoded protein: CASSPQGDLNYGYTF.

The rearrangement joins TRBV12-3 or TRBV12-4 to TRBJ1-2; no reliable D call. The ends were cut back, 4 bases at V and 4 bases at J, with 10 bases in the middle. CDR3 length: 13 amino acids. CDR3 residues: CASSSSVGYGYTF. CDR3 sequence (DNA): TGTGCCAGCAGTTCCTCGGTGGGCTATGGCTACACCTTC.

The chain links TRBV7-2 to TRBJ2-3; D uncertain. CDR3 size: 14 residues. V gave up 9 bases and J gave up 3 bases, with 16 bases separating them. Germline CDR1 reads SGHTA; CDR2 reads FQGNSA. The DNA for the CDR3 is TGTGCCAGAGACACGACACCAACGACAGATACGCAGTATTTT. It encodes CARDTTPTTDTQYF.

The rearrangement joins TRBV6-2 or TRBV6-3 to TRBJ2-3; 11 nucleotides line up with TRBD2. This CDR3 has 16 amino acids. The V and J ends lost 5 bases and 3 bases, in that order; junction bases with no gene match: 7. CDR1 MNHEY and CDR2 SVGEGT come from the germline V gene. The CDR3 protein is CASSDSGGALTDTQYF. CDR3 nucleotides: TGTGCCAGCAGTGATAGCGGGGGGGCCCTGACAGATACGCAGTATTTT.

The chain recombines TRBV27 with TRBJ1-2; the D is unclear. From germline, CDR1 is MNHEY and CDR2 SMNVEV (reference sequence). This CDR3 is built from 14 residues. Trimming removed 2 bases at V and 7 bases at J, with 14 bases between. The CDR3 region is CASSLGGDSGGYTF. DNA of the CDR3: TGTGCCAGCAGTTTAGGCGGGGATAGCGGTGGCTACACCTTC.

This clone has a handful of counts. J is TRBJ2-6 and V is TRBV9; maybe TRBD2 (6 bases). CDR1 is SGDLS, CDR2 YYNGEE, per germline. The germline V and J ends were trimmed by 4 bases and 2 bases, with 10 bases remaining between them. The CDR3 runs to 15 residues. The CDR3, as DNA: TGTGCCAGCAGCCCGTGGGGGGCTGGGGCCAACGTCCTGACTTTC. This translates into CASSPWGAGANVLTF. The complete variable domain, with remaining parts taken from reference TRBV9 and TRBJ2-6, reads DSGVTQTPKHLITATGQRVTLRCSPRSGDLSVYWYQQSLDQGLQFLIQYYNGEERAKGNILERFSAQQFPDLHSELNLSSLELGDSALYFCASSPWGAGANVLTFGAGSRLTVL.

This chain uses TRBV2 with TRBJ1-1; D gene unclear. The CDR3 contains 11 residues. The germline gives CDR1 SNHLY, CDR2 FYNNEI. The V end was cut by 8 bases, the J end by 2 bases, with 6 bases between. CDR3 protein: CASAINTEAFF. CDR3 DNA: TGTGCCAGCGCCATTAACACTGAAGCTTTCTTT. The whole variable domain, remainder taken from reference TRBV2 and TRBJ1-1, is EPEVTQTPSHQVTQMGQEVILRCVPISNHLYFYWYRQILGQKVEFLVSFYNNEISEKSEIFDDQFSVERPDGSNFTLKIRSTKLEDSAMYFCASAINTEAFFGQGTRLTVV.

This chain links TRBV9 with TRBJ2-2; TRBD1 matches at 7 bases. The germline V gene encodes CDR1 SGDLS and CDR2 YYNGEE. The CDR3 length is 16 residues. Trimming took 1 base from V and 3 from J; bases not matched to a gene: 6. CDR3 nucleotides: TGTGCCAGCAGCGTATCCACAGGGGCGGACACCGGGGAGCTGTTTTTT. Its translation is CASSVSTGADTGELFF.

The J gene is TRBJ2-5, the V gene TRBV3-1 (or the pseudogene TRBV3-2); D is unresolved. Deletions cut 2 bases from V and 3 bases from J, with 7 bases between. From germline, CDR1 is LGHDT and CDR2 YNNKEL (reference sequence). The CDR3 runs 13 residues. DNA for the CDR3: TGTGCCAGCAGCCAATCCCGTAAAGAGACCCAGTACTTC. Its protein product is CASSQSRKETQYF.

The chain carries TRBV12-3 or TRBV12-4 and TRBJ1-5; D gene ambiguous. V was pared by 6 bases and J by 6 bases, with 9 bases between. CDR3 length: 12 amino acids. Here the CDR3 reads CASSFSIQPQHF. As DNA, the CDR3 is TGTGCCAGCAGCTTTTCGATTCAGCCCCAGCATTTT.

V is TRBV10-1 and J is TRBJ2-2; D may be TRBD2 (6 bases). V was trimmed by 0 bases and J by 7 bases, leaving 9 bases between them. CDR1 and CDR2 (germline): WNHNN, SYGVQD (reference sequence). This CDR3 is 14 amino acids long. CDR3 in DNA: TGCGCCAGCAGTGAGTCAGGGAGGAACGGGGAGCTGTTTTTT. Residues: CASSESGRNGELFF.

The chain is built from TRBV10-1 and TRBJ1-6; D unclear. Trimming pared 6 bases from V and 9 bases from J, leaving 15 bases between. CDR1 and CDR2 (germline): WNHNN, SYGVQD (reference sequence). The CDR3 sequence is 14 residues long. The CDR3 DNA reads TGCGCCAGCAGCGCCGCGGAGTCTGGTTCACCCCTCCACTTT. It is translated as CASSAAESGSPLHF.

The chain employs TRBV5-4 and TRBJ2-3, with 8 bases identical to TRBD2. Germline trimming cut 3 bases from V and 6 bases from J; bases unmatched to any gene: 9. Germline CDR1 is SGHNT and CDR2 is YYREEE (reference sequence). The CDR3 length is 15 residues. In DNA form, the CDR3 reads TGTGCCAGCAGCTCTCCCACTAGCGGTTGGGATACGCAGTATTTT. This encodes CASSSPTSGWDTQYF.

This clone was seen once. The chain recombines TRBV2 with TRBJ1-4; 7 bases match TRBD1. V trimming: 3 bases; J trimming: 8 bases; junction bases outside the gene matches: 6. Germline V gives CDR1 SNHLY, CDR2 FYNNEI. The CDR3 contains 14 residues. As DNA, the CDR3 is TGTGCCAGCAGTGAGCCGCAGGGGGGGGAAAAACTGTTTTTT. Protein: CASSEPQGGEKLFF.

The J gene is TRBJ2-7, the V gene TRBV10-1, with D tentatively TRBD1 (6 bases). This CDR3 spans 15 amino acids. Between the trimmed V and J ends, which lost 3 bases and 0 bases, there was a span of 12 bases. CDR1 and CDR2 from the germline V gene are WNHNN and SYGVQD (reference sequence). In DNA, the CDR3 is TGCGCCAGCAGTGATCAGACAGGAGGCTCCTACGAGCAGTACTTC. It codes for CASSDQTGGSYEQYF.

For the CDR3, the DNA is TGTGCCAGCAGTTACCTGACCCAGGGGGCTAAAGGAAAAGCTTTCTTT. It specifies CASSYLTQGAKGKAFF. This sequence joins TRBV6-5 and TRBJ1-1; 8 bases fit TRBD1. Germline CDR1 and CDR2: MNHEY and SVGAGI. J gave up 9 bases and V 2 bases, and 14 bases lay outside the gene matches. CDR3 size: 16 residues.

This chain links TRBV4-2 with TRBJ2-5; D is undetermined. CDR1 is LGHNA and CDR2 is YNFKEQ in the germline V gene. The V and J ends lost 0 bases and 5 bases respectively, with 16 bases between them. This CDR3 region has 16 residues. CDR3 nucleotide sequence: TGTGCCAGCAGCCAAGATAGGGCAAGCCTTCCTGAGACCCAGTACTTC. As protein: CASSQDRASLPETQYF.

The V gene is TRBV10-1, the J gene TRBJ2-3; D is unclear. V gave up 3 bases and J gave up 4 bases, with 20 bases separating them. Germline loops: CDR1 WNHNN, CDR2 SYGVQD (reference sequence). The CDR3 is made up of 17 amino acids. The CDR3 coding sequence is TGCGCCAGCAGTGAATCGGGTGGTCTTTTCTGGCCAGATACGCAGTATTTT. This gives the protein CASSESGGLFWPDTQYF.